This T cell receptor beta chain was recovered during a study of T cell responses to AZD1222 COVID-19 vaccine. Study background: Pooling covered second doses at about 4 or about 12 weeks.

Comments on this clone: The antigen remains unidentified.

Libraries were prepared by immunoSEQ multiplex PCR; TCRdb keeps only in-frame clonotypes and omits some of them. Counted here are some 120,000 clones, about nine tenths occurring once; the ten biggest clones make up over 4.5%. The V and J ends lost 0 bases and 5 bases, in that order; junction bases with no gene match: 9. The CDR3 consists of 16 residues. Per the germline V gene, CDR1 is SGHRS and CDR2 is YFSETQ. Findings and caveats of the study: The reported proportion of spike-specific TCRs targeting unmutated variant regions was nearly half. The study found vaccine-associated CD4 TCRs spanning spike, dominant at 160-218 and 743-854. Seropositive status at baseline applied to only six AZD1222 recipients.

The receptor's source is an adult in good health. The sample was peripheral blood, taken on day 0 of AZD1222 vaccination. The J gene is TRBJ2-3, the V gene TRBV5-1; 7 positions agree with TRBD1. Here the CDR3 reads CASSLEHRGGEDTQYF. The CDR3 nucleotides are TGCGCCAGCAGCTTGGAGCACAGGGGTGGGGAAGATACGCAGTATTTT. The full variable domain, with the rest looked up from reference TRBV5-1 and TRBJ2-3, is KAGVTQTPRYLIKTRGQQVTLSCSPISGHRSVSWYQQTPGQGLQFLFEYFSETQRNKGNFPGRFSGRQFSNSRSEMNVSTLELGDSALYLCASSLEHRGGEDTQYFGPGTRLTVL.